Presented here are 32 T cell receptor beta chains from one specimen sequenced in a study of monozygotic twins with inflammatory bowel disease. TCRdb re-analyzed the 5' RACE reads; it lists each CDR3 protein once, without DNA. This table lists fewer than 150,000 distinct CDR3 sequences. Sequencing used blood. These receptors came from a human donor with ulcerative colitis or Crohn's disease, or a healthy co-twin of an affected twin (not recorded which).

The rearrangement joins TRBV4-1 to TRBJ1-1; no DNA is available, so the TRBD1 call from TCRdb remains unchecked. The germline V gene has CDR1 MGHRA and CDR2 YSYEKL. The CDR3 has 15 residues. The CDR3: CASSQDDRGNTEAFF.

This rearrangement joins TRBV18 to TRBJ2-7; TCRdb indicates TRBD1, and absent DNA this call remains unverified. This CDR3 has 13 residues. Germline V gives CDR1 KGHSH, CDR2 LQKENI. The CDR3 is CASGPGTGDEQYF.

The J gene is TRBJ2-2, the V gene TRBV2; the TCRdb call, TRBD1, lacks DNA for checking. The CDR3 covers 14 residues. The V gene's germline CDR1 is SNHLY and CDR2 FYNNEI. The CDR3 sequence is CASSRQGGAGELFF.

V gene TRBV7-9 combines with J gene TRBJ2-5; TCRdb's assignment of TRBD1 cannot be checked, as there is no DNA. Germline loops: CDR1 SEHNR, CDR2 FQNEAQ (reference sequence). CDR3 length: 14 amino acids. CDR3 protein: CASTTQGLKETQYF. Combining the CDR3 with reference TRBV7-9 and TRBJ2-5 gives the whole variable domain DTGVSQNPRHKITKRGQNVTFRCDPISEHNRLYWYRQTLGQGPEFLTYFQNEAQLEKSRLLSDRFSAERPKGSFSTLEIQRTEQGDSAMYLCASTTQGLKETQYFGPGTRLLVL.

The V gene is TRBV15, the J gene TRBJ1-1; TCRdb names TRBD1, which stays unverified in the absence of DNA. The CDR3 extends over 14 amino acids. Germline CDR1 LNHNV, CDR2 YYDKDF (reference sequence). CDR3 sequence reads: CATSPLDTITEAFF.

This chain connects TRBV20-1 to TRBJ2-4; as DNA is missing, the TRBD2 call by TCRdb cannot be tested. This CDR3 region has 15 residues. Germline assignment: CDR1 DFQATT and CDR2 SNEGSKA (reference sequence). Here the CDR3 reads CSARDERGGWNMQYF.

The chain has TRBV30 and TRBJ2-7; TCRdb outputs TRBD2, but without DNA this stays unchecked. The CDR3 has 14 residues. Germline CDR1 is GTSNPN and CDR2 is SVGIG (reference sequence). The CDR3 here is CAWSDYSGRYEQYF.

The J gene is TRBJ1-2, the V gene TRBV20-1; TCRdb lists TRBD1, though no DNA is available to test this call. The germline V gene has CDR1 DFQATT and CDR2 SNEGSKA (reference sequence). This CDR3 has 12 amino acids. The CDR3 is CGVKRGDYGYTF.

CDR3 in amino acids: CASSVAAGTGLNEKLFF. The V and J genes are TRBV9 and TRBJ1-4; there is no DNA to check the TCRdb D call of TRBD1. The CDR3 covers 17 residues. Germline CDR1 SGDLS, CDR2 YYNGEE. Variable domain in full (rest from reference TRBV9 and TRBJ1-4): DSGVTQTPKHLITATGQRVTLRCSPRSGDLSVYWYQQSLDQGLQFLIQYYNGEERAKGNILERFSAQQFPDLHSELNLSSLELGDSALYFCASSVAAGTGLNEKLFFGSGTQLSVL.

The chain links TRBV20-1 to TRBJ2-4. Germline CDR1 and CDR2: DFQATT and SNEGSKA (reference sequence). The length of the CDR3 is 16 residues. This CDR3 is CSARDYLEQPENIQYF.

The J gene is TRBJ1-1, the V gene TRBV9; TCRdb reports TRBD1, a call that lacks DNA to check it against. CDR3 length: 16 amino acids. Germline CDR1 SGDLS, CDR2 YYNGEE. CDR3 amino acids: CASSVDRTALNTEAFF. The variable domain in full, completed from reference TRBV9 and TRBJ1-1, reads DSGVTQTPKHLITATGQRVTLRCSPRSGDLSVYWYQQSLDQGLQFLIQYYNGEERAKGNILERFSAQQFPDLHSELNLSSLELGDSALYFCASSVDRTALNTEAFFGQGTRLTVV.

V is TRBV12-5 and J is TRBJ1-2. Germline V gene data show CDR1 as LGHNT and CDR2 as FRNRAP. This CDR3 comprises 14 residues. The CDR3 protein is CASDKTGGTNGYTF. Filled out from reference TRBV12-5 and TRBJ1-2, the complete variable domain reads DARVTQTPRHKVTEMGQEVTMRCQPILGHNTVFWYRQTMMQGLELLAYFRNRAPLDDSGMPKDRFSAEMPDATLATLKIQPSEPRDSAVYFCASDKTGGTNGYTFGSGTRLTVV.

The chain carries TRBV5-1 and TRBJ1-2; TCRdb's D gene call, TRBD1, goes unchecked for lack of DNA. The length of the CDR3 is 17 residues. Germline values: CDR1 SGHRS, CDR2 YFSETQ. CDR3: CASSLLWTGESFYGYTF.

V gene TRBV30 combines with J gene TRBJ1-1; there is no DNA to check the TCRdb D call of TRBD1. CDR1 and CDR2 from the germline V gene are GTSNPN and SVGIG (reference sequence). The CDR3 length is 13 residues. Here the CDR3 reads CAWSRDGNTEAFF.

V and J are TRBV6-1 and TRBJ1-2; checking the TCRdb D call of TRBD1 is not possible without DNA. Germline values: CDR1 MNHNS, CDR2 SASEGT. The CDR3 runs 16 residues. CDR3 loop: CASRNGGTGSPHGYTF.

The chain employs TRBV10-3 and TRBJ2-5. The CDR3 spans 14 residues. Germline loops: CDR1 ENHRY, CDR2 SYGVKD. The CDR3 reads CAISESADQETQYF.

CDR3 in amino acids: CASSPWDSTDGYTF. The chain employs TRBV27 and TRBJ1-2; no DNA is available, so the TRBD1 call from TCRdb remains unchecked. This CDR3 has 14 residues. Germline CDR1 and CDR2: MNHEY and SMNVEV (reference sequence).

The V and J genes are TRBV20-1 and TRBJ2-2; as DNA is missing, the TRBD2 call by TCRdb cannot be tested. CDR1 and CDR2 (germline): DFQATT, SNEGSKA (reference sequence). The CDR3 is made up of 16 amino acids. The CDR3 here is CSVPIRVGITTGELFF.

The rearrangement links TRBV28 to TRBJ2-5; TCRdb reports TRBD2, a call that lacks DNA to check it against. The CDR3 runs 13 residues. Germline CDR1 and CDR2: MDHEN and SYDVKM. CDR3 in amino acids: CASSLLGRETQYF.

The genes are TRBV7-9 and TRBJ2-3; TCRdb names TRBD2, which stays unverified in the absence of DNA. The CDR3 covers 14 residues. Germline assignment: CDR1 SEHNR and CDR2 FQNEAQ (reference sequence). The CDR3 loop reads CASSPPAGADTQYF. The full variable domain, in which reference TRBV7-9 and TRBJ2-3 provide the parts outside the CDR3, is DTGVSQNPRHKITKRGQNVTFRCDPISEHNRLYWYRQTLGQGPEFLTYFQNEAQLEKSRLLSDRFSAERPKGSFSTLEIQRTEQGDSAMYLCASSPPAGADTQYFGPGTRLTVL.

The chain's CDR3 is CASSQDPLARSTDTQYF. This chain joins TRBV4-3 and TRBJ2-3; as DNA is missing, the TRBD2 call by TCRdb cannot be tested. The CDR3 extends over 17 amino acids. CDR1 is LGHNA, CDR2 YSLEER, per germline.

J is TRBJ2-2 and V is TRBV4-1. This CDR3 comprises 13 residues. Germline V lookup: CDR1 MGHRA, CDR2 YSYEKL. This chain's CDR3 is CASSLSNTGELFF.

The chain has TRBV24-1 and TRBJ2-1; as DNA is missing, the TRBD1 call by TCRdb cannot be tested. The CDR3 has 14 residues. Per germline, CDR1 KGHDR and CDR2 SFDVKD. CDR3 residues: CAASGDRDINEQFF.

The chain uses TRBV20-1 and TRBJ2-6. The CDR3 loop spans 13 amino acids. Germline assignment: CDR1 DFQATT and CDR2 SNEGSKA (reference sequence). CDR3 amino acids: CSAQIAGANVLTF.

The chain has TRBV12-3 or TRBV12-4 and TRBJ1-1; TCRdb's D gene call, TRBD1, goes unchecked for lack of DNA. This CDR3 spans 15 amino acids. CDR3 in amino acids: CASSRRDRGTFEAFF.

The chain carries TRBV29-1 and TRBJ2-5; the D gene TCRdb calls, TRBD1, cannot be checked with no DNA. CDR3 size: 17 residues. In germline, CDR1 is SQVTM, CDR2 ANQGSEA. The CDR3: CSVGPWMRQGIRETQYF.

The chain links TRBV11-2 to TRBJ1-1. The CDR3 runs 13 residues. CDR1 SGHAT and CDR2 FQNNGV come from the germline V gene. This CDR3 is CASSKGRNTEAFF.

The CDR3 is CASSSPGGRDTQYF. The rearrangement joins TRBV11-2 to TRBJ2-3; TCRdb indicates TRBD1, and absent DNA this call remains unverified. Germline lookup yields CDR1 SGHAT and CDR2 FQNNGV. There are 14 residues in the CDR3.

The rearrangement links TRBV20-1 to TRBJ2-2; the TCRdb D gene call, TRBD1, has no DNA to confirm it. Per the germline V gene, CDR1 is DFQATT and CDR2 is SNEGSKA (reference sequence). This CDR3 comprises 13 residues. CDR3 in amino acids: CSARRGNTGELFF.

This CDR3 reads CASSDRLRGHIYNEQFF. This rearrangement joins TRBV9 to TRBJ2-1; lacking DNA, the TRBD2 call made by TCRdb goes unchecked. CDR1 SGDLS and CDR2 YYNGEE come from the germline V gene. CDR3 length: 17 residues.

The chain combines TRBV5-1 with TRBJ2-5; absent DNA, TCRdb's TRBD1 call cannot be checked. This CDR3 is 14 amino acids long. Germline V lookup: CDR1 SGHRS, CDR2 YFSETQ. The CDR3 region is CASSLAPGSQTQYF.

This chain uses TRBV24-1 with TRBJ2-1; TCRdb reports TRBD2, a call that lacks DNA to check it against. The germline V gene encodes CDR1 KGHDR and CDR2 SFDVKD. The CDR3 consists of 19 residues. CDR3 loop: CATSDFGSGGPSSYNEQFF.